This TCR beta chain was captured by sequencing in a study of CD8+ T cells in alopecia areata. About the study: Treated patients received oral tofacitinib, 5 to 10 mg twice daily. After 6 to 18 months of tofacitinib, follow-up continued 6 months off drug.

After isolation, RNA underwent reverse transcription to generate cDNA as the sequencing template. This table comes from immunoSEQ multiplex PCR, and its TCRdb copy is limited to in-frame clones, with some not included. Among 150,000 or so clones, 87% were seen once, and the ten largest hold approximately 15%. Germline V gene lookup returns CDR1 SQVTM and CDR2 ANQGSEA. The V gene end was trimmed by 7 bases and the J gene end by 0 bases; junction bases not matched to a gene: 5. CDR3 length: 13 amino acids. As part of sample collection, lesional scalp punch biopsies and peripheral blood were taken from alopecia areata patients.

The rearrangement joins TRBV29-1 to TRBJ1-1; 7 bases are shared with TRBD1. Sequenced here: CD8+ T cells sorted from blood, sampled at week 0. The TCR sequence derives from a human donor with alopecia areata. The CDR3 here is CSERDSMNTEAFF. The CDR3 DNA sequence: TGCAGCGAACGGGACAGCATGAACACTGAAGCTTTCTTT.